The 22 T cell receptor beta chains reported below all come from one sample, sequenced in a study of regulatory T cells in long-lasting Graves disease. TCR beta libraries were built with iRepertoire HTBI primers and Arm-PCR of CDR3 regions. Via MiXCR, TCRdb re-called the multiplex PCR reads, giving one row per CDR3 protein. The sample has hundreds of thousands of distinct CDR3 sequences; about 13% are singletons. Time point noted: newly diagnosed GD, antithyroid drugs for less than 3 months. Extracted PBMC RNA gave rise to the TCR library. The same specimen was also included in a second study, on T cells in Graves' hyperthyroidism and ophthalmopathy.

Sequencing was performed on peripheral blood mononuclear cells (PBMCs), taken at new diagnosis, from a patient treated with antithyroid drugs. The receptor source for this set is a man aged 25-40 years with Graves disease.

V is TRBV24-1 and J is TRBJ2-3; D is unclear. The length of the CDR3 is 13 residues. The germline CDR1 and CDR2 sequences are KGHDR and SFDVKD. Between the trimmed V and J ends, which lost 2 bases and 2 bases, there was a span of 4 bases. Here the CDR3 DNA reads TGTGCCACCAGTGATTCTGTCACAGATACGCAGTATTTT. As protein: CATSDSVTDTQYF.

This clonotype showed up just a few times. V gene TRBV5-1 combines with J gene TRBJ1-3; TRBD1 might be the D (6 bases). V lost 0 bases to trimming and J lost 7 bases, with 8 bases between them. This CDR3 has 13 amino acids. Germline V gives CDR1 SGHRS, CDR2 YFSETQ. The CDR3, as DNA: TGCGCCAGCAGCTTGGGGGACATGAACACCATATATTTT. This sequence encodes CASSLGDMNTIYF.

This clonotype has just a few counts. The V call is TRBV5-1, the J call TRBJ1-3; the D is unclear. Trimming took off 1 base at V and 0 bases at J, with 8 bases between the two ends. CDR3 length: 15 residues. Germline assignment: CDR1 SGHRS and CDR2 YFSETQ. For the CDR3, the DNA is TGCGCCAGCAGCTTGATCGCAGGCTCTGGAAACACCATATATTTT. Its protein product is CASSLIAGSGNTIYF. Drawing the rest from reference TRBV5-1 and TRBJ1-3, the complete variable domain is KAGVTQTPRYLIKTRGQQVTLSCSPISGHRSVSWYQQTPGQGLQFLFEYFSETQRNKGNFPGRFSGRQFSNSRSEMNVSTLELGDSALYLCASSLIAGSGNTIYFGEGSWLTVV.

This clonotype was observed many times. The chain recombines TRBV6-2 or TRBV6-3 with TRBJ2-7; 10 nucleotides agree with TRBD2. The CDR3 spans 15 residues. Trimming at V came to 3 bases and at J to 2 bases, leaving 4 bases not matched to a gene. The germline CDR1 and CDR2 sequences are MNHEY and SVGEGT. The CDR3 region is CASSYRAGGPYEQYF. The CDR3 nucleotides are TGTGCCAGCAGTTATCGAGCGGGAGGGCCCTACGAGCAGTACTTC.

The rearrangement joins TRBV20-1 to TRBJ1-1; tentative D call: TRBD1 (6 bases). V was clipped by 3 bases and J by 4 bases, with 27 bases between them. Germline assignment: CDR1 DFQATT and CDR2 SNEGSKA (reference sequence). CDR3 size: 18 residues. The CDR3 here is CSASEIIPGALEITEAFF. The CDR3 coding sequence is TGCAGTGCTAGTGAGATCATCCCAGGGGCCCTCGAGATCACTGAAGCTTTCTTT.

This clonotype came up a few times. The chain uses TRBV12-3 or TRBV12-4 and TRBJ2-1; perhaps TRBD2 as D (7 bases). The V end was cut by 3 bases, the J end by 8 bases, with 11 bases between. There are 13 residues in the CDR3. The CDR3: CASSFTGRDEQFF. The CDR3 region has the DNA TGTGCCAGCAGTTTTACAGGGAGGGATGAGCAGTTCTTC.

This chain joins TRBV25-1 and TRBJ1-2; D may be TRBD1 (5 bases). Trimming removed 2 bases from V and 8 bases from J, with 12 bases in between. CDR3 length: 13 residues. Germline CDR1 and CDR2: MGHDK and SYGVNS. CDR3 protein: CASSERKGAGYTF. As DNA, the CDR3 is TGTGCCAGCAGTGAAAGAAAAGGGGCCGGCTACACCTTC.

The gene calls are TRBV10-2 and TRBJ1-2; D is ambiguous. The CDR3 spans 16 residues. The V end was cut by 8 bases, the J end by 0 bases, with 19 bases between. CDR1 WSHSY and CDR2 SAAADI come from the germline V gene. The CDR3 sequence is CASAISGLLSNYGYTF. The CDR3 bases are TGCGCCAGCGCCATCTCGGGGTTACTTTCTAACTATGGCTACACCTTC.

This clonotype has ten or more counts. The chain couples TRBV5-1 to TRBJ2-5, with 10 bases aligning to TRBD1. The CDR3 covers 14 residues. V shed 6 bases, J shed 4 bases, and the junction held 6 bases outside the gene matches. Looked up from germline, CDR1 is SGHRS and CDR2 is YFSETQ. The CDR3 sequence is CASMTGGAGETQYF. The CDR3 DNA reads as TGCGCCAGCATGACAGGGGGCGCGGGAGAGACCCAGTACTTC.

The chain has TRBV5-1 and TRBJ2-2; D possibly corresponds to TRBD2 (6 bases). The CDR3 contains 15 residues. From germline, CDR1 is SGHRS and CDR2 YFSETQ. V gave up 2 bases and J gave up 3 bases, with 11 bases separating them. The DNA for the CDR3 is TGCGCCAGCAGCTTTGGACTAAGAGACACCGGGGAGCTGTTTTTT. Its translation is CASSFGLRDTGELFF.

J is TRBJ1-5 and V is TRBV7-9; D ambiguous. The CDR3 contains 16 residues. The ends were cut back, 1 base at V and 0 bases at J, with 10 bases in the middle. Germline-derived CDR1 and CDR2 are SEHNR and FQNEAQ (reference sequence). The DNA of the CDR3 is TGTGCCAGCAGCTTAGACGCCAGCCATAGCAATCAGCCCCAGCATTTT. Amino acid sequence: CASSLDASHSNQPQHF.

At least ten counts were recorded for this clonotype. The chain has TRBV19 and TRBJ1-2; 7 bases line up with TRBD1. Germline V gene sequence: CDR1 LNHDA, CDR2 SQIVND (reference sequence). This CDR3 is built from 14 residues. Trimming removed 6 bases from V and 6 bases from J; junction bases left unmatched: 10. CDR3 sequence reads: CASRKVGGVDGYTF. DNA for the CDR3: TGTGCCAGTAGGAAGGTAGGGGGCGTAGATGGCTACACCTTC.

The chain has TRBV4-2 and TRBJ2-5; either TRBD1 or TRBD2 may fit D (5 bases each). The V gene's germline CDR1 is LGHNA and CDR2 YNFKEQ. The V gene lost 5 bases and the J gene lost 3 bases, with 16 bases spanning the gap. CDR3 length: 15 residues. Here the CDR3 DNA reads TGTGCCAGCAGCAAGGAAGCTCGGGGCGAAGAGACCCAGTACTTC. It translates to CASSKEARGEETQYF.

This chain links TRBV5-1 with TRBJ2-1; 10 positions agree with TRBD2. Trimming took 0 bases from V and 2 from J; bases not matched to a gene: 5. Per the germline V gene, CDR1 is SGHRS and CDR2 is YFSETQ. This CDR3 region has 17 residues. CDR3 loop: CASSLVQGLAAYNEQFF. The CDR3 nucleotides read TGCGCCAGCAGCTTGGTCCAAGGACTAGCGGCCTACAATGAGCAGTTCTTC.

The table lists this clonotype with a few counts. The CDR3 nucleotides read TGTGCCAGCGGGTGGGCGTCGGGGTCCTACAATGAGCAGTTCTTC. Protein sequence: CASGWASGSYNEQFF. The chain is built from TRBV19 and TRBJ2-1; a weak D match, TRBD2 (5 bases). CDR3 length: 15 amino acids. Germline V gene lookup returns CDR1 LNHDA and CDR2 SQIVND (reference sequence). Trimming removed 9 bases from V and 1 base from J, with 16 bases in between.

The chain carries TRBV29-1 and TRBJ2-2; TRBD1 agrees at 9 bases. CDR1 is SQVTM, CDR2 ANQGSEA, per germline. The length of the CDR3 is 12 residues. The V gene end was trimmed by 5 bases and the J gene end by 6 bases; junction bases not matched to a gene: 1. Here the CDR3 reads CSVTGGAGELFF. CDR3 DNA: TGCAGCGTTACAGGGGGCGCCGGGGAGCTGTTTTTT.

This clonotype has just a few counts. The chain employs TRBV15 and TRBJ2-2, with 13 bases lining up with TRBD2. The germline CDR1 and CDR2 sequences are LNHNV and YYDKDF (reference sequence). The CDR3 is 16 amino acids. After removal of 2 bases from V and 6 bases from J, the junction contained 3 bases not matched to a gene. The CDR3 bases are TGTGCCACCAGCAGACGACTAGCGGGAGGTTCCGGGGAGCTGTTTTTT. As protein: CATSRRLAGGSGELFF.

Ten or more counts support this clonotype. The gene calls are TRBV12-3 or TRBV12-4 and TRBJ2-4; TRBD2 agrees at 8 bases. J gave up 2 bases and V 0 bases, and 12 bases lay outside the gene matches. The CDR3 covers 19 residues. This chain's CDR3 is CASSLAPWSGRITKNIQYF. DNA for the CDR3: TGTGCCAGCAGTTTAGCCCCCTGGAGCGGGAGAATAACCAAAAACATTCAGTACTTC.

In this sample, this clonotype turned up many times. The chain links TRBV13 to TRBJ2-3; 8 bases are a match to TRBD2. CDR3 length: 16 residues. Germline trimming cut 3 bases from V and 2 bases from J; bases unmatched to any gene: 7. Germline V CDR1 and CDR2: PRHDT, FYEKMQ (reference sequence). The CDR3 loop reads CASSFPGLGITDTQYF. CDR3 nucleotides: TGTGCCAGCAGCTTCCCGGGACTAGGGATCACAGATACGCAGTATTTT.

This clonotype was counted between two and nine times. This chain uses TRBV18 with TRBJ2-7, with D maybe TRBD1 (6 bases). Germline values: CDR1 KGHSH, CDR2 LQKENI. V lost 7 bases and J lost 3, with 13 bases in between. CDR3 length: 13 amino acids. CDR3 in DNA: TGTGCCAGCTGCAGGGGCAGCCACTACGAGCAGTACTTC. This gives the protein CASCRGSHYEQYF.

This clonotype has at least ten counts. This chain links TRBV12-3 or TRBV12-4 with TRBJ2-1; D uncertain. The length of the CDR3 is 13 residues. V lost 1 base, J lost 15 bases, and 16 bases lay in between. In DNA form, the CDR3 reads TGTGCCAGCAGTTTAGGGGCTAGTATTCAGCCGTTCTTC. It codes for CASSLGASIQPFF.

This clonotype was observed many times. The chain joins TRBV29-1 to TRBJ1-1; possibly TRBD1 for D (5 bases). Per germline, CDR1 SQVTM and CDR2 ANQGSEA. This CDR3 has 15 amino acids. Trimming shortened V by 4 bases and J by 6 bases, and 21 bases separated the two germline ends. The CDR3 bases are TGCAGCGTTGTGACTGGGGACCGGGGGATCGCTGAAGCTTTCTTT. This sequence encodes CSVVTGDRGIAEAFF.